These 10 T cell receptor beta chains share one sample of origin, sequenced in a study of shared clonotypes between healthy human individuals. Produced via immunoSEQ multiplex PCR; TCRdb's table is partial and in-frame only. The table records 400,000 to 500,000 clones, 76% of them present only once. What was sequenced was PBMCs. All receptors come from a middle-aged woman in good health. Some clones in this sample may be carry-over from other donors' samples.

This chain links TRBV6-5 with TRBJ2-2, with TRBD2 identical over 7 bases. The CDR3 consists of 16 residues. Germline CDR1 is MNHEY and CDR2 is SVGAGI. V lost 1 base, J lost 6 bases, and 8 bases stayed unmatched. The DNA of the CDR3 is TGTGCCAGCAGTTACTTTTCCCTAGCGGTATCCGGGGAGCTGTTTTTT. Protein: CASSYFSLAVSGELFF.

The chain links TRBV6-4 to TRBJ1-1, with a tentative D call TRBD1 (5 bases). Germline V gene sequence: CDR1 MRHNA, CDR2 SNTAGT. V lost 2 bases and J 7 bases, leaving 14 bases between the germline ends. The CDR3 is 14 amino acids. The CDR3: CASSDGAASSEAFF. The CDR3 bases are TGTGCCAGCAGTGACGGGGCAGCAAGCAGTGAAGCTTTCTTT.

Note on this clone: A read error is likely here: a far larger clone is one base away. The same CDR3 also results from other DNA sequences found in this sample. CDR3 bases: TGTGCCAGCAGTTACCCTCACGGAGGTTCCTATAATGAGCAGTTCTTC. Protein: CASSYPHGGSYNEQFF. This chain uses TRBV28 with TRBJ2-1, with TRBD2 as a possible D gene (5 bases). This CDR3 comprises 16 residues. Looked up from germline, CDR1 is MDHEN and CDR2 is SYDVKM.

This chain uses TRBV7-3 with TRBJ2-5; tentatively, D is TRBD1 (5 bases). Germline V lookup: CDR1 SGHTA, CDR2 FQGTGA. The CDR3 has 13 residues. V was trimmed by 5 bases and J by 2 bases, leaving 9 bases between them. Here the CDR3 DNA reads TGTGCCAGCAGCCGCCGACAGCAAGAGACCCAGTACTTC. Translated, it gives CASSRRQQETQYF.

The rearrangement links TRBV4-1 to TRBJ2-5; 10 bases match TRBD1. The J call may be in error: the DNA end matches TRBJ2-7 better. The CDR3 covers 14 residues. The germline gives CDR1 MGHRA, CDR2 YSYEKL. The CDR3 spells CASSPTGGNYEQYF. CDR3 in DNA: TGCGCCAGCAGCCCGACAGGGGGCAATTACGAGCAGTACTTC.

The chain carries TRBV7-8 and TRBJ2-7, with D maybe TRBD1 (6 bases). Germline assignment: CDR1 SGHVS and CDR2 FQNEAQ. V was clipped by 4 bases and J by 7 bases, with 8 bases between them. The CDR3 contains 11 residues. The CDR3 is CASSSGTEQYF. Written as DNA, the CDR3 is TGTGCCAGCAGCTCCGGGACAGAGCAGTACTTC.

The chain recombines TRBV7-8 with TRBJ2-3; D not certain. CDR1 SGHVS and CDR2 FQNEAQ come from the germline V gene. This CDR3 has 14 amino acids. V lost 5 bases, J lost 1 base, and 10 bases lay in between. CDR3: CASSPIGGTDTQYF. The CDR3 DNA sequence: TGTGCCAGCAGCCCTATAGGTGGCACAGATACGCAGTATTTT.

The chain links TRBV11-2 to TRBJ2-1, with 9 nucleotides matching TRBD1. With V trimmed by 7 bases and J by 1 base, 5 bases remained unmatched. From germline, CDR1 is SGHAT and CDR2 FQNNGV. This CDR3 spans 15 amino acids. In DNA form, the CDR3 reads TGTGCCAGCACCGGGGGACAGGGATCCTACAATGAGCAGTTCTTC. Translated: CASTGGQGSYNEQFF.

This rearrangement joins TRBV7-9 to TRBJ1-2; no reliable D call. Germline V gene data show CDR1 as SEHNR and CDR2 as FQNEAQ (reference sequence). CDR3 size: 12 residues. V lost 2 bases and J 8 bases, leaving 9 bases between the germline ends. The CDR3 DNA sequence: TGTGCCAGCAGCTTAATGAGTGCCGGCTACACCTTC. It specifies CASSLMSAGYTF.

This clone was counted a few times. This rearrangement joins TRBV2 to TRBJ1-1; no firm D call. There are 18 residues in the CDR3. CDR1 is SNHLY, CDR2 FYNNEI, per germline. Trimming removed 3 bases from V and 0 bases from J, with 20 bases in between. CDR3 DNA sequence: TGTGCCAGCAGTGAGCTCGGTAAAGGGAGGACCATGAACACTGAAGCTTTCTTT. This sequence encodes CASSELGKGRTMNTEAFF.